These T cell receptor beta chains were read from a single sample in a study of identical twins. A single record per CDR3 protein comes from TCRdb applying MiXCR to the 5' RACE reads. This sample yields 400,000 to 650,000 distinct CDR3 sequences, of which roughly 21% are seen a single time; around 1% belongs to the top ten. This sample also appeared in a second study, on T cells expressing NK-cell markers.

Sequences were obtained from CD4+ T cells sorted from blood. The origin of the receptors is a woman aged 18 to 35 in good health. CDR3s include the opening cysteine and the closing phenylalanine or tryptophan. The D gene is left open where the match is weak. Clone size, where shown, is once, few, many, or a class for clones that have expanded.

few | TRBJ2-2 | TRBV2 | TRBD2 | CASSVGGARLAGVSTGELFF | TGTGCCAGCAGTGTAGGGGGTGCGCGACTAGCGGGAGTGAGCACCGGGGAGCTGTTTTTT
NA | TRBJ1-1 | TRBV12-3/TRBV12-4 | NA | CASRLNTGGPGAEAFF | TGTGCCAGCAGGTTAAATACGGGAGGGCCGGGCGCTGAAGCTTTCTTT
few | TRBJ2-5 | TRBV27 | NA | CASGAGGSQETQYF | TGTGCCAGCGGGGCTGGGGGGAGTCAAGAGACCCAGTACTTC
NA | TRBJ2-7 | TRBV10-1 | NA | CASSEYSRGAYEQYF | TGCGCCAGCAGTGAGTACAGCCGGGGCGCCTACGAGCAGTACTTC
few | TRBJ1-4 | TRBV20-1 | TRBD1 | CSALDRTDEKLFF | TGCAGTGCTTTGGACAGGACGGATGAAAAACTGTTTTTT
few | TRBJ2-7 | TRBV11-2 | TRBD2 | CASSLVGLRSGRIHEQYF | TGTGCCAGCAGCTTAGTGGGGCTTCGCAGCGGGAGAATCCACGAGCAGTACTTC
NA | TRBJ2-5 | TRBV2 | NA | CASSGGVGQETQYF | TGTGCCAGCAGTGGAGGGGTCGGGCAAGAGACCCAGTACTTC
few | TRBJ2-7 | TRBV12-3/TRBV12-4 | NA | CASSLRGGKSSYEQYF | TGTGCCAGCAGTCTGCGTGGGGGGAAGAGCTCCTACGAGCAGTACTTC
NA | TRBJ2-1 | TRBV10-3 | NA | CAISDNFRQFF | TGTGCCATCAGTGATAACTTCCGACAGTTCTTC
few | TRBJ2-5 | TRBV3-1 | TRBD1 | CASKDRGSETQYF | TGTGCCAGCAAGGACAGGGGGTCAGAGACCCAGTACTTC
NA | TRBJ2-5 | TRBV29-1 | TRBD2 | CSVEGSLAGGRETQYF | TGCAGCGTTGAGGGTTCGTTAGCGGGGGGGCGGGAGACCCAGTACTTC
few | TRBJ2-1 | TRBV12-5 | TRBD2 | CASGLVQSSGVNYNEQFF | TGTGCTAGTGGTTTGGTACAGAGTAGCGGGGTAAACTACAATGAGCAGTTCTTC
NA | TRBJ2-5 | TRBV18 | NA | CASSRKGGSETQYF | TGTGCCAGCTCTCGCAAGGGAGGCTCGGAGACCCAGTACTTC
NA | TRBJ2-7 | TRBV21-1 | NA | CASRRYEQYF | TGTGCCAGCCGTAGGTACGAGCAGTACTTC
NA | TRBJ1-1 | TRBV19 | NA | CASRLQGGRDEAFF | TGTGCCAGTAGACTACAAGGGGGACGGGATGAAGCTTTCTTT
NA | TRBJ1-1 | TRBV20-1 | NA | CSAILGSGNTEAFF | TGCAGTGCTATACTAGGAAGCGGGAACACTGAAGCTTTCTTT
few | TRBJ2-5 | TRBV7-2 | NA | CASSISGEETQYF | TGTGCCAGCAGCATTAGCGGAGAAGAGACCCAGTACTTC
many | TRBJ1-4 | TRBV20-1 | NA | CSARVDANEKLFF | TGCAGTGCTAGAGTGGACGCGAATGAAAAACTGTTTTTT
few | TRBJ2-7 | TRBV6-1 | NA | CASRPGSNYEQYF | TGTGCCAGCAGGCCGGGGTCAAACTACGAGCAGTACTTC
few | TRBJ2-5 | TRBV20-1 | NA | CSARPPTLGTQYF | TGCAGTGCAAGACCTCCGACCCTGGGGACCCAGTACTTC
few | TRBJ2-7 | TRBV12-3/TRBV12-4 | NA | CASNVGLPHSYEQYF | TGTGCCAGCAATGTAGGACTACCTCACTCCTACGAGCAGTACTTC
few | TRBJ2-7 | TRBV15 | NA | CATSRDRGTYEQYF | TGTGCCACCAGCAGAGATAGGGGGACCTACGAGCAGTACTTC
NA | TRBJ2-5 | TRBV20-1 | NA | CSAQRRTEETQYF | TGCAGTGCTCAGAGACGGACAGAAGAGACCCAGTACTTC
NA | TRBJ2-3 | TRBV4-3 | TRBD2 | CASSQDPLAFTTDTQYF | TGCGCCAGCAGCCAAGACCCACTAGCGTTTACCACAGATACGCAGTATTTT
NA | TRBJ1-1 | TRBV14 | NA | CASSQDIRVEAFF | TGTGCCAGCAGCCAAGATATCCGGGTTGAAGCTTTCTTT
few | TRBJ2-3 | TRBV27 | TRBD1 | CASSDRGPKRGTDTQYF | TGTGCCAGCAGTGACAGGGGACCGAAAAGGGGCACAGATACGCAGTATTTT
NA | TRBJ2-5 | TRBV29-1 | TRBD1 | CSVLGLTGDQETQYF | TGCAGCGTCCTTGGGCTGACAGGGGACCAAGAGACCCAGTACTTC
NA | TRBJ2-7 | TRBV5-1 | NA | CASSSLEGLEQYF | TGCGCCAGCAGCTCCCTTGAGGGCTTGGAGCAGTACTTC
NA | TRBJ2-7 | TRBV20-1 | NA | CSASAGADEQYF | TGCAGTGCTAGCGCAGGGGCTGACGAGCAGTACTTC
NA | TRBJ2-1 | TRBV5-1 | TRBD2 | CASRRVTSGSLDEQFF | TGCGCCAGCAGACGCGTGACTAGCGGGAGTTTGGATGAGCAGTTCTTC
few | TRBJ2-4 | TRBV15 | NA | CATSGQLLAKNIQYF | TGTGCCACCAGCGGACAGCTCTTAGCCAAAAACATTCAGTACTTC
few | TRBJ2-1 | TRBV20-1 | TRBD2 | CSAAEPGTRHNEQFF | TGCAGTGCTGCTGAACCCGGGACTAGACACAATGAGCAGTTCTTC
many | TRBJ2-1 | TRBV6-4 | NA | CASSELAHNEQFF | TGTGCCAGCAGTGAACTAGCCCACAATGAGCAGTTCTTC
NA | TRBJ2-1 | TRBV6-1 | NA | CASSRSDSSYNEQFF | TGTGCCAGCAGCCGTAGCGATAGCTCCTACAATGAGCAGTTCTTC
NA | TRBJ2-5 | TRBV20-1 | NA | CSARFFLGQQETQYF | TGCAGTGCTAGATTCTTCCTTGGGCAGCAAGAGACCCAGTACTTC
NA | TRBJ2-1 | TRBV29-1 | NA | CSVTPGTPAVEQFF | TGCAGCGTGACCCCCGGGACTCCTGCCGTGGAGCAGTTCTTC
NA | TRBJ1-2 | TRBV10-3 | NA | CAISESTRGVSGYTF | TGTGCCATCAGTGAGTCGACTCGCGGGGTCTCCGGCTACACCTTC
NA | TRBJ2-5 | TRBV7-9 | TRBD2 | CASSLVGSGGRETQYF | TGTGCCAGCAGCTTAGTTGGTAGCGGGGGTCGGGAGACCCAGTACTTC
few | TRBJ1-1 | TRBV12-3/TRBV12-4 | NA | CASSYDSRFEAFF | TGTGCCAGCAGTTACGACAGCCGATTTGAAGCTTTCTTT
few | TRBJ1-2 | TRBV27 | NA | CASSFIDRIHGYTF | TGTGCCAGCAGTTTTATCGACAGGATCCATGGCTACACCTTC
NA | TRBJ2-3 | TRBV5-1 | NA | CASSLNIADTQYF | TGCGCCAGCAGCCTGAACATAGCGGATACGCAGTATTTT
few | TRBJ1-2 | TRBV20-1 | TRBD1 | CSAPDRGGYGYTF | TGCAGTGCCCCGGACAGGGGAGGCTATGGCTACACCTTC
few | TRBJ2-3 | TRBV29-1 | TRBD2 | CSVDSSGGTDTQYF | TGCAGCGTTGACTCTAGCGGGGGGACAGATACGCAGTATTTT
few | TRBJ2-7 | TRBV20-1 | TRBD2 | CSARNLRLAGLYEQYF | TGCAGTGCTAGGAACCTCCGACTAGCGGGGCTCTACGAGCAGTACTTC
NA | TRBJ1-2 | TRBV7-9 | NA | CASSWAGGRADYGYTF | TGTGCCAGCAGCTGGGCTGGGGGGCGGGCGGACTATGGCTACACCTTC
once | TRBJ1-2 | TRBV7-2 | NA | CASSLGTMVGGYTF | TGTGCCAGCAGCCTTGGGACGATGGTGGGTGGCTACACCTTC